The 14 T cell receptor beta chains reported below all come from one sample, sequenced in a study of blood T cell repertoires in COVID-19. Libraries were prepared by immunoSEQ multiplex PCR; TCRdb keeps only in-frame clonotypes and omits some of them. The repertoire holds 90,000 or so clones, with around 87% as singletons. The sample taken for sequencing was peripheral blood. Receptors were obtained from a human donor in a cohort sampled during active COVID-19.

CDR3 residues: CASSYGAGRTDTQYF. The CDR3 DNA sequence: TGTGCCAGCAGTTACGGGGCAGGCCGGACAGATACGCAGTATTTT. The chain carries TRBV6-5 and TRBJ2-3; possible D gene TRBD1, 5 bases. Germline V gene lookup returns CDR1 MNHEY and CDR2 SVGAGI. This CDR3 spans 15 amino acids. The V end lost 2 bases, the J end lost 3 bases, and 12 bases lay between the germline ends.

The CDR3 loop reads CASSSGLGHEQYF. The CDR3 DNA follows: TGTGCCAGCAGCTCGGGACTAGGACACGAGCAGTACTTC. The genes are TRBV7-3 and TRBJ2-7; 8 bases map to TRBD2. The germline gives CDR1 SGHTA, CDR2 FQGTGA. The CDR3 totals 13 residues. Losses at the gene ends were 4 bases for V and 5 bases for J; bases not matched to a gene: 4.

The rearrangement links TRBV2 to TRBJ2-3; no clear D gene. V lost 2 bases to trimming and J lost 4 bases, with 10 bases between them. Germline CDR1 and CDR2: SNHLY and FYNNEI. The CDR3 is made up of 14 amino acids. For the CDR3, the DNA is TGTGCCAGCAGTGAATCCAGATTGTCAGATACGCAGTATTTT. Translating it yields CASSESRLSDTQYF.

The gene calls are TRBV10-1 and TRBJ2-1, with no clear D. Germline assignment: CDR1 WNHNN and CDR2 SYGVQD (reference sequence). Deletions cut 2 bases from V and 5 bases from J, with 13 bases between. The CDR3 runs to 15 residues. The CDR3 reads CASSEGEVLDNEQFF. The CDR3 DNA reads as TGCGCCAGCAGTGAGGGAGAAGTACTTGACAATGAGCAGTTCTTC.

The genes are TRBV5-1 and TRBJ2-1; the D gene is possibly TRBD2 (5 bases). From germline, CDR1 is SGHRS and CDR2 YFSETQ. This CDR3 spans 19 amino acids. The V end was cut by 0 bases, the J end by 2 bases, with 21 bases between. The CDR3 DNA follows: TGCGCCAGCAGCTTGGAAGGGAGTTCCCCCTCCGTAACCTACAATGAGCAGTTCTTC. It codes for CASSLEGSSPSVTYNEQFF.

The chain employs TRBV5-1 and TRBJ2-3; 9 nucleotides match TRBD2. After removal of 4 bases from V and 2 bases from J, the junction contained 14 bases not matched to a gene. The germline gives CDR1 SGHRS, CDR2 YFSETQ. The CDR3 is 18 residues long. This CDR3 is CASSPKGKRLAVTDTQYF. Here the CDR3 DNA reads TGCGCCAGCAGCCCAAAGGGAAAAAGACTAGCGGTCACAGATACGCAGTATTTT.

The chain links TRBV28 to TRBJ1-2; D is possibly TRBD1 (5 bases). The CDR3 is made up of 13 amino acids. The germline gives CDR1 MDHEN, CDR2 SYDVKM. V dropped 9 bases and J dropped 8 bases, with 19 bases sitting between them. CDR3 coding DNA: TGTGCCAGTCAGGCGGGGGATTTAGGAGGCTACACCTTC. Its protein is CASQAGDLGGYTF.

The gene calls are TRBV30 and TRBJ1-6, with TRBD1 matching 8 bases. Germline-derived CDR1 and CDR2 are GTSNPN and SVGIG (reference sequence). With 2 bases clipped from V and 10 bases from J, the junction kept 7 bases outside the gene matches. The CDR3 covers 14 residues. The CDR3 DNA reads TGTGCCTGGAGTTCACGGACAGGGTTATCACCCCTCCACTTT. Its protein is CAWSSRTGLSPLHF.

The DNA of the CDR3 is TGTGCCAGCAGTCTAGGGGGCAGCACCGGGGAGCTGTTTTTT. Amino acids: CASSLGGSTGELFF. The V and J genes are TRBV7-2 and TRBJ2-2; 7 nucleotides agree with TRBD1. The junction had 5 bases not matched to a gene; V was cut back by 6 bases and J by 4 bases. CDR3 length equals 14 residues. Germline-derived CDR1 and CDR2 are SGHTA and FQGNSA. The full variable domain, in which reference TRBV7-2 and TRBJ2-2 provide the parts outside the CDR3, is GAGVSQSPSNKVTEKGKDVELRCDPISGHTALYWYRQSLGQGLEFLIYFQGNSAPDKSGLPSDRFSAERTGGSVSTLTIQRTQQEDSAVYLCASSLGGSTGELFFGEGSRLTVL.

This clone was detected once. The chain is built from TRBV18 and TRBJ2-5; D is unresolved. CDR1 is KGHSH, CDR2 LQKENI, per germline. V was cut by 8 bases and J by 5 bases, with 18 bases left in between. The length of the CDR3 is 14 residues. CDR3 DNA sequence: TGTGCCAGCCATTCCGCTAAGGAGAGGGAGACCCAGTACTTC. The encoded protein is CASHSAKERETQYF.

The chain couples TRBV7-3 to TRBJ1-2; 8 nucleotides line up with TRBD1. V lost 5 bases to trimming and J lost 8 bases; unmatched junction nucleotides: 7. Germline V gene data show CDR1 as SGHTA and CDR2 as FQGTGA. This CDR3 spans 13 amino acids. The CDR3 DNA reads TGTGCCAGCAGCCTAGGACAGGGAAGGGGCTACACCTTC. Its translation: CASSLGQGRGYTF.

V usage is TRBV3-1 (or the pseudogene TRBV3-2) and J usage is TRBJ2-1, with a weak D call TRBD2 (6 bases). V lost 1 base and J 0 bases, leaving 7 bases between the germline ends. Germline V gene lookup returns CDR1 LGHDT and CDR2 YNNKEL (reference sequence). The CDR3 runs 15 residues. The CDR3 sequence is CASSQVTSSYNEQFF. In DNA form, the CDR3 reads TGTGCCAGCAGCCAAGTGACTAGCTCCTACAATGAGCAGTTCTTC.

The V and J genes are TRBV15 and TRBJ1-5; TRBD1 matches at 8 bases. The CDR3 loop spans 17 amino acids. Germline CDR1 reads LNHNV; CDR2 reads YYDKDF (reference sequence). Trimming at V came to 0 bases and at J to 7 bases, leaving 11 bases not matched to a gene. The CDR3 spells CATSRDPAGQVRQPQHF. CDR3 DNA sequence: TGTGCCACCAGCAGAGATCCGGCGGGACAGGTCCGACAGCCCCAGCATTTT.

The gene calls are TRBV4-1 and TRBJ2-1; 11 nucleotides match TRBD2. With V trimmed by 6 bases and J by 5 bases, 12 bases remained unmatched. Germline CDR1 and CDR2: MGHRA and YSYEKL. The CDR3 length is 17 residues. CDR3 in DNA: TGCGCCAGCAGTCACGGGAGGGTAGCGGGAGGGCACAATGAGCAGTTCTTC. Its translation: CASSHGRVAGGHNEQFF.